The 25 T cell receptor beta chains below come from one sample, sequenced in a study of blood T cell repertoires in COVID-19. Here immunoSEQ multiplex PCR was the method, and the copy in TCRdb shows in-frame clones only, minus some. The sample has around 370,000 clones; around 90% are singletons. Material: PBMCs or T cells enriched from blood (not recorded which). The receptors derive from a woman aged 18 to 35 who had recovered from COVID-19.

The J gene is TRBJ1-1, the V gene TRBV12-2. TRBV12-2 is an annotated pseudogene. The CDR3 covers 22 residues. The chain's CDR3 is CASRLAAQKLTHVRQMNTEAFF. CDR3 bases: TGTGCAAGTCGCTTAGCGGCTCAGAAGCTGACCCACGTGAGGCAAATGAACACTGAAGCTTTCTTT.

The chain links TRBV7-6 to TRBJ1-1; TRBD1 matches at 8 bases. V shed 1 base and J 8 bases; nucleotides not matched to a gene: 9. Germline V gene lookup returns CDR1 SGHVS and CDR2 FNYEAQ. CDR3 length: 15 amino acids. The CDR3 sequence: CASSLESHGTGEAFF. CDR3 DNA sequence: TGTGCCAGCAGCTTAGAATCGCACGGGACAGGCGAAGCTTTCTTT. The entire variable domain, with the rest obtained from reference TRBV7-6 and TRBJ1-1, is as follows: GAGVSQSPRYKVTKRGQDVALRCDPISGHVSLYWYRQALGQGPEFLTYFNYEAQQDKSGLPNDRFSAERPEGSISTLTIQRTEQRDSAMYRCASSLESHGTGEAFFGQGTRLTVV.

The chain combines TRBV4-1 with TRBJ1-1; TRBD1 might be the D (6 bases). V gave up 0 bases and J gave up 1 base, with 12 bases separating them. The CDR3 extends over 16 amino acids. CDR1 and CDR2 from the germline V gene are MGHRA and YSYEKL. CDR3 in amino acids: CASSQDAGAGNTEAFF. The CDR3 nucleotides are TGCGCCAGCAGCCAAGACGCAGGGGCCGGGAACACTGAAGCTTTCTTT.

This chain connects TRBV6-4 to TRBJ1-1; maybe TRBD1 (6 bases). Trimming cost V 6 bases and J 1 base, with 12 bases left between them. The CDR3 runs to 14 residues. Germline V CDR1 and CDR2: MRHNA, SNTAGT. The CDR3 region has the DNA TGTGCCAGCAGCCGTACACAGGGGAACACTGAAGCTTTCTTT. Its protein product is CASSRTQGNTEAFF.

V usage is TRBV28 and J usage is TRBJ2-5, with TRBD2 as a possible D gene (7 bases). The V end was cut by 5 bases, the J end by 4 bases, with 14 bases between. Germline assignment: CDR1 MDHEN and CDR2 SYDVKM. The CDR3 runs to 14 residues. In DNA, the CDR3 is TGTGCCAGCAGTGGGGTCGGGGGGCTAGAGACCCAGTACTTC. It codes for CASSGVGGLETQYF.

The rearrangement links TRBV6-4 to TRBJ2-2; D not resolved. The V end lost 2 bases, the J end lost 0 bases, and 10 bases lay between the germline ends. The CDR3 is made up of 16 amino acids. Germline V gene data show CDR1 as MRHNA and CDR2 as SNTAGT. The CDR3 sequence is CASSDNRFANTGELFF. The CDR3 DNA follows: TGTGCCAGCAGTGACAATCGGTTCGCGAACACCGGGGAGCTGTTTTTT.

The gene calls are TRBV7-3 and TRBJ2-7; tentatively, D is TRBD2 (5 bases). V was clipped by 0 bases and J by 5 bases, with 14 bases between them. The length of the CDR3 is 15 residues. Germline V gene data show CDR1 as SGHTA and CDR2 as FQGTGA. The CDR3 region is CASSLTSGYVNEQYF. The CDR3 nucleotides read TGTGCCAGCAGCTTAACGTCGGGGTATGTTAACGAGCAGTACTTC. Drawing the rest from reference TRBV7-3 and TRBJ2-7, the complete variable domain is GAGVSQTPSNKVTEKGKYVELRCDPISGHTALYWYRQSLGQGPEFLIYFQGTGAADDSGLPNDRFFAVRPEGSVSTLKIQRTERGDSAVYLCASSLTSGYVNEQYFGPGTRLTVT.

V is TRBV5-4 and J is TRBJ1-2; 8 bases align to TRBD1. The CDR3 spans 18 residues. The germline gives CDR1 SGHNT, CDR2 YYREEE (reference sequence). With 4 bases clipped from V and 8 bases from J, the junction kept 22 bases outside the gene matches. CDR3 nucleotide sequence: TGTGCCAGCAGCGTGTGGACAGGGCCGATTCTTCCAATGCTAGGCTACACCTTC. Its protein product is CASSVWTGPILPMLGYTF. Together with reference TRBV5-4 and TRBJ1-2, the CDR3 gives the full variable domain: ETGVTQSPTHLIKTRGQQVTLRCSSQSGHNTVSWYQQALGQGPQFIFQYYREEENGRGNFPPRFSGLQFPNYSSELNVNALELDDSALYLCASSVWTGPILPMLGYTFGSGTRLTVV.

This rearrangement joins TRBV19 to TRBJ1-2, with D possibly being TRBD1 (5 bases). Germline CDR1 and CDR2: LNHDA and SQIVND (reference sequence). This CDR3 is built from 16 residues. Trimming took 1 base from V and 5 from J, leaving 17 bases between them. The CDR3 reads CASSIVTGGMGYGYTF. CDR3 nucleotides: TGTGCCAGTAGTATAGTAACCGGGGGAATGGGGTATGGCTACACCTTC.

This clone is a singleton in its sample. The chain recombines TRBV11-2 with TRBJ2-7; D possibly corresponds to TRBD2 (5 bases). Trimming shortened V by 0 bases and J by 5 bases, and 8 bases separated the two germline ends. The CDR3 is 13 residues long. Germline CDR1 is SGHAT and CDR2 is FQNNGV. The CDR3 here is CASSLDRGNEQYF. CDR3 in DNA: TGTGCCAGCAGCTTAGATCGAGGGAACGAGCAGTACTTC.

The chain joins TRBV12-3 or TRBV12-4 to TRBJ2-7; the D gene is possibly TRBD1 (5 bases). V dropped 6 bases and J dropped 3 bases, with 9 bases sitting between them. The CDR3 runs 12 residues. Here the CDR3 reads CASRHDSYEQYF. Written as DNA, the CDR3 is TGTGCCAGCAGGCATGACAGCTACGAGCAGTACTTC.

This chain joins TRBV6-4 and TRBJ1-6; 8 bases map to TRBD1. The CDR3 totals 19 residues. Losses at the gene ends were 0 bases for V and 0 bases for J; bases not matched to a gene: 7. Per the germline V gene, CDR1 is MRHNA and CDR2 is SNTAGT. This CDR3 reads CASSDSGTGSYSYNSPLHF. The CDR3 DNA reads TGTGCCAGCAGTGACTCCGGGACAGGATCTTACTCCTATAATTCACCCCTCCACTTT.

This chain joins TRBV9 and TRBJ1-4; perhaps TRBD1 as D (5 bases). The CDR3 spans 14 residues. V lost 4 bases and J lost 6, with 13 bases in between. Germline V gives CDR1 SGDLS, CDR2 YYNGEE. CDR3: CASSRQTGYEKLFF. The CDR3, as DNA: TGTGCCAGCAGCCGACAGACTGGGTATGAAAAACTGTTTTTT.

This rearrangement joins TRBV7-2 to TRBJ1-2; 8 bases fit TRBD1. The ends lost 3 bases at V and 6 bases at J; junction bases unmatched: 9. CDR1 is SGHTA and CDR2 is FQGNSA in the germline V gene. The CDR3 runs to 15 residues. CDR3 DNA sequence: TGTGCCAGCAGCTTGCATGGACAGGGTATGCATGGCTACACCTTC. The encoded protein is CASSLHGQGMHGYTF. The complete variable domain, with remaining parts taken from reference TRBV7-2 and TRBJ1-2, reads GAGVSQSPSNKVTEKGKDVELRCDPISGHTALYWYRQSLGQGLEFLIYFQGNSAPDKSGLPSDRFSAERTGGSVSTLTIQRTQQEDSAVYLCASSLHGQGMHGYTFGSGTRLTVV.

V and J are TRBV10-3 and TRBJ1-1, with D possibly matching TRBD1 (5 bases). Trimming stripped 8 bases from V and 5 bases from J, with 18 bases between. Germline V gene sequence: CDR1 ENHRY, CDR2 SYGVKD. CDR3 length: 14 residues. The CDR3 bases are TGTGCCATCGCTCTAGGAGGGGAATTGACTGAAGCTTTCTTT. Protein sequence: CAIALGGELTEAFF.

The rearrangement links TRBV20-1 to TRBJ2-3; a weak D match, TRBD1 (5 bases). With 4 bases removed from V and 5 bases from J, the gap between germline ends came to 7 bases. The CDR3 contains 11 residues. Germline CDR1 is DFQATT and CDR2 is SNEGSKA (reference sequence). The CDR3 DNA reads TGCAGTGCTACAGGGTTAGATACGCAGTATTTT. Protein sequence: CSATGLDTQYF.

This sequence joins TRBV6-5 and TRBJ1-2; D is unresolved. The CDR3 runs 14 residues. From germline, CDR1 is MNHEY and CDR2 SVGAGI. Trimming took off 0 bases at V and 6 bases at J, with 11 bases between the two ends. DNA of the CDR3: TGTGCCAGCAGTTACTCGAACAGCCCTCATGGCTACACCTTC. The encoded protein is CASSYSNSPHGYTF.

The chain combines TRBV28 with TRBJ2-7; 10 nucleotides line up with TRBD1. The trim removed 2 bases at V and 7 bases at J, leaving 14 bases unmatched. Germline-derived CDR1 and CDR2 are MDHEN and SYDVKM. This CDR3 has 17 residues. CDR3: CASSLGPGTGAVWEQYF. CDR3 sequence (DNA): TGTGCCAGCAGTTTAGGGCCCGGGACAGGGGCTGTGTGGGAGCAGTACTTC.

This chain's CDR3 is CASSQTGQGAWETQYF. The DNA of the CDR3 is TGTGCCAGCAGCCAAACGGGACAGGGGGCCTGGGAGACCCAGTACTTC. The chain links TRBV4-2 to TRBJ2-5, with 12 nucleotides matching TRBD1. The CDR3 is 16 amino acids. V lost 2 bases and J lost 5; bases outside the gene matches: 6. Germline values: CDR1 LGHNA, CDR2 YNFKEQ.

The genes are TRBV6-4 and TRBJ2-1; 10 bases match TRBD1. Germline V gene sequence: CDR1 MRHNA, CDR2 SNTAGT. CDR3 length: 16 amino acids. V lost 4 bases to trimming and J lost 5 bases; unmatched junction nucleotides: 8. The CDR3 reads CASSVWDRGPNNEQFF. The CDR3 region has the DNA TGTGCCAGCAGTGTATGGGACAGGGGTCCGAACAATGAGCAGTTCTTC.

As regards this clone: At the DNA level, this CDR3 is encoded by other sequences in the same sample as well. The chain combines TRBV4-1 with TRBJ1-5, with 8 nucleotides matching TRBD1. CDR3 size: 15 residues. V was clipped by 0 bases and J by 6 bases; unmatched bases: 4. Per germline, CDR1 MGHRA and CDR2 YSYEKL. The CDR3 coding sequence is TGCGCCAGCAGCCAAGATGGACAGGGAACTCAGCCCCAGCATTTT. This translates into CASSQDGQGTQPQHF.

This sequence joins TRBV4-1 and TRBJ1-4, with 10 bases that match TRBD1. Germline CDR1 is MGHRA and CDR2 is YSYEKL. V trimming: 2 bases; J trimming: 7 bases; junction bases outside the gene matches: 4. The CDR3 consists of 15 residues. The CDR3 spells CASSQLTGGLEKLFF. CDR3 nucleotide sequence: TGCGCCAGCAGCCAATTGACAGGGGGCCTTGAAAAACTGTTTTTT.

The V and J genes are TRBV19 and TRBJ2-5; TRBD2 aligns across 10 bases. The CDR3 is made up of 14 amino acids. Germline CDR1 reads LNHDA; CDR2 reads SQIVND (reference sequence). V lost 4 bases to trimming and J lost 6 bases; unmatched junction nucleotides: 5. The CDR3 is CASSTTSGAKTQYF. DNA of the CDR3: TGTGCCAGTAGTACAACTAGCGGGGCAAAGACCCAGTACTTC.

The chain joins TRBV6-1 to TRBJ1-1; 8 nucleotides agree with TRBD1. Germline V gives CDR1 MNHNS, CDR2 SASEGT. The CDR3 has 14 residues. The ends lost 3 bases at V and 3 bases at J; junction bases unmatched: 3. The CDR3 loop is CASSDRGRDTEAFF. CDR3 DNA: TGTGCCAGCAGTGACAGGGGGCGCGACACTGAAGCTTTCTTT.

The sample holds one count of this clone. The rearrangement links TRBV12-3 or TRBV12-4 to TRBJ1-5; TRBD1 matches 9 bases. This CDR3 region has 13 residues. V lost 6 bases to trimming and J lost 7 bases; unmatched junction nucleotides: 4. As DNA, the CDR3 is TGTGCCAGCAGGGGACAGGGAGGCCAGCCCCAGCATTTT. Encoded protein: CASRGQGGQPQHF.